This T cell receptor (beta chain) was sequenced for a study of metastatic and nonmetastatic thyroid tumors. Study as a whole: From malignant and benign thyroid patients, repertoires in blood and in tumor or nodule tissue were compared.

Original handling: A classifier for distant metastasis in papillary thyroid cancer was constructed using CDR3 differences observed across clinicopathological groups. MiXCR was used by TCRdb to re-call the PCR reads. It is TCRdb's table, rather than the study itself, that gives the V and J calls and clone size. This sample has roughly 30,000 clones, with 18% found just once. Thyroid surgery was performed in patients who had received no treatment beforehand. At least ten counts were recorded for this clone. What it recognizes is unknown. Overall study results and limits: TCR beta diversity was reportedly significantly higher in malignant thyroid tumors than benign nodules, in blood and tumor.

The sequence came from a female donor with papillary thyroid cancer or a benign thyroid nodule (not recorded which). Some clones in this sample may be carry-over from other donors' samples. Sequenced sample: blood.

CDR3 residues: CASSRLQGSNTEAFF. The CDR3 DNA reads as TGTGCCAGCTCGCGATTACAGGGCTCGAACACTGAAGCTTTCTTT. The V call is TRBV18, the J call TRBJ1-1; possible D gene TRBD1, 6 bases. V dropped 6 bases and J dropped 1 base, with 15 bases sitting between them. Per germline, CDR1 KGHSH and CDR2 LQKENI. The CDR3 covers 15 residues.